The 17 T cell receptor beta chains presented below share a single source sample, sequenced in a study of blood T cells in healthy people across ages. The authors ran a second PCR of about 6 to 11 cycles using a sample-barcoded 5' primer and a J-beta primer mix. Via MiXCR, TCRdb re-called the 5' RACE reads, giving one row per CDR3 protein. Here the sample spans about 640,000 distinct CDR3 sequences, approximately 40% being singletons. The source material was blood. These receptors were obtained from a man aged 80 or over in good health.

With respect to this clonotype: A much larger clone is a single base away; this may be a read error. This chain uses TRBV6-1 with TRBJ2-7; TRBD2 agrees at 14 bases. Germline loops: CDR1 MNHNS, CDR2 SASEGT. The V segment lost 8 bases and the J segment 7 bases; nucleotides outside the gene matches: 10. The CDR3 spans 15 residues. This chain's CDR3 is CASWGLAGAGNEQYF. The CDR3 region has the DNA TGTGCCAGCTGGGGACTAGCGGGGGCGGGCAATGAGCAGTACTTC.

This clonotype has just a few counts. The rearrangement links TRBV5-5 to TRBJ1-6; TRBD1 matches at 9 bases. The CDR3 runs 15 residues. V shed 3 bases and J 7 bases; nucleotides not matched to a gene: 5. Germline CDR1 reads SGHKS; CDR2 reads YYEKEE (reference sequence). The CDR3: CASSSGQGRNSPLHF. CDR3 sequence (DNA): TGTGCCAGCAGCTCTGGACAGGGGAGAAATTCACCCCTCCACTTT.

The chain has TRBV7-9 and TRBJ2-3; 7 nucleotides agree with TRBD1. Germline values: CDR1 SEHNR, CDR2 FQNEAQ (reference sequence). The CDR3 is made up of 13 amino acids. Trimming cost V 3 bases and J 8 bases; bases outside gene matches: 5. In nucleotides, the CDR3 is TGTGCCAGCAGCTTGACAGGGTTGGGTACGCAGTATTTT. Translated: CASSLTGLGTQYF.

CDR3 sequence: CASSQDLSGSTDTQYF. The CDR3 DNA sequence: TGCGCCAGCAGCCAAGATCTCAGCGGAAGCACAGATACGCAGTATTTT. The chain has TRBV4-3 and TRBJ2-3; tentative D call: TRBD2 (5 bases). V gave up 0 bases and J gave up 0 bases, with 10 bases separating them. The CDR3 totals 16 residues. CDR1 LGHNA and CDR2 YSLEER come from the germline V gene.

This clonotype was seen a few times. The CDR3 sequence: CASSRNSGRNSYNEQFF. The CDR3 DNA reads as TGTGCCAGCAGCCGAAACTCGGGACGCAACTCCTACAATGAGCAGTTCTTC. The rearrangement uses TRBV6-6 and TRBJ2-1; D may be TRBD1 or TRBD2 (5 bases each). V was clipped by 6 bases and J by 0 bases, with 18 bases between them. CDR1 and CDR2 from the germline V gene are MNHNY and SVGAGI (reference sequence). The CDR3 spans 17 residues.

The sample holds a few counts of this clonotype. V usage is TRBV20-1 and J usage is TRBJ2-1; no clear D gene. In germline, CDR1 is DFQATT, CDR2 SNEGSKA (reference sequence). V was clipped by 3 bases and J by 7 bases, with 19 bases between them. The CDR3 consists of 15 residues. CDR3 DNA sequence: TGCAGTGCTAGCCGACCAGACCCGGCTAGGAATGAGCAGTTCTTC. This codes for CSASRPDPARNEQFF.

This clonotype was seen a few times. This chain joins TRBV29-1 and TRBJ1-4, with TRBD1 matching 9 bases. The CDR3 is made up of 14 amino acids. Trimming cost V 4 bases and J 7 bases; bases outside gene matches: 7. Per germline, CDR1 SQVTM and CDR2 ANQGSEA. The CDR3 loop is CSVGTGTGIEKLFF. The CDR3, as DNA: TGCAGCGTTGGTACCGGGACAGGGATTGAAAAACTGTTTTTT.

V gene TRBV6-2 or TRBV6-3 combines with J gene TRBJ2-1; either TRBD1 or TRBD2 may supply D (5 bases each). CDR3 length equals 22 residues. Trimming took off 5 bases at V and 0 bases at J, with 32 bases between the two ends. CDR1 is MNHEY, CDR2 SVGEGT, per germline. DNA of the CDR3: TGTGCCAGCAGTAAACGTGGGGCTGAGGCGATAGCGTTTTCCACCTCCTACAATGAGCAGTTCTTC. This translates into CASSKRGAEAIAFSTSYNEQFF.

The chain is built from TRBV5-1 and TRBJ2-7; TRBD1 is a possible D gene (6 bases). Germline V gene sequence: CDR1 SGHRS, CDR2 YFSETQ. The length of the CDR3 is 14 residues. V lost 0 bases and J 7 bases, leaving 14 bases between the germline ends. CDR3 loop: CASSLAGTQGEQYF. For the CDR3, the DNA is TGCGCCAGCAGCTTGGCCGGGACACAGGGTGAGCAGTACTTC.

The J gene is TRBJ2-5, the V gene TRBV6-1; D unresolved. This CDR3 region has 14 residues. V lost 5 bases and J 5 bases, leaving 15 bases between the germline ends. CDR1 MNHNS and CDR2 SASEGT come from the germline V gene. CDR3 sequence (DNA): TGTGCCAGCAGTAGGTCTAGGGCAAGGGAGACCCAGTACTTC. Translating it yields CASSRSRARETQYF.

In nucleotides, the CDR3 is TGCAGTGCTAGACTTGCCAGGGACTATGGCTACACCTTC. It codes for CSARLARDYGYTF. V gene TRBV20-1 combines with J gene TRBJ1-2; possibly TRBD1 for D (5 bases). Trimming removed 2 bases at V and 3 bases at J, with 10 bases between. The CDR3 has 13 amino acids. From germline, CDR1 is DFQATT and CDR2 SNEGSKA (reference sequence).

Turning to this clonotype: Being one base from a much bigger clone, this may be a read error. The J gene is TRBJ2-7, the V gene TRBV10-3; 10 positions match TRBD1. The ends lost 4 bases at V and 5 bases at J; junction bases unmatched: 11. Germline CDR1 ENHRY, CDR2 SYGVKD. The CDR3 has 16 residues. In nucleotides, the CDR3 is TGTGCCATCAGTGGGGGTATTGGACAGGGGGACCACGAGCAGTACTTC. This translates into CAISGGIGQGDHEQYF.

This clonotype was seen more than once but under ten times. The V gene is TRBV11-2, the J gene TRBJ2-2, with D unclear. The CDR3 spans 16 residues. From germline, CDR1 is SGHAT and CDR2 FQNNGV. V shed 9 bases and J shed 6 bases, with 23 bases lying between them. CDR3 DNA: TGTGCCAGTACCACTGACCGACACGTCCGTCCCGGGGAGCTGTTTTTT. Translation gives CASTTDRHVRPGELFF.

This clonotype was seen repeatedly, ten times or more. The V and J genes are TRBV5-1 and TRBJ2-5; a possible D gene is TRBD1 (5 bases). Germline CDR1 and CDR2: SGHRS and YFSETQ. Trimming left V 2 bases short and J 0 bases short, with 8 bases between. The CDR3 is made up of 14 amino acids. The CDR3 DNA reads TGCGCCAGCAGCTTCCAGACAGACCAAGAGACCCAGTACTTC. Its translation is CASSFQTDQETQYF.

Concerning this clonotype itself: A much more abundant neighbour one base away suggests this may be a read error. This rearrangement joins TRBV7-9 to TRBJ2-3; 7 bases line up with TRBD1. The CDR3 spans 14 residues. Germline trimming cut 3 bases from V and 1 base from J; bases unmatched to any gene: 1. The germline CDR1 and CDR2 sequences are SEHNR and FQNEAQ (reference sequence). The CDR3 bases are TGTGCCAGCAGCTTTGGACAGGGCACAGATACGCAGTATTTT. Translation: CASSFGQGTDTQYF.

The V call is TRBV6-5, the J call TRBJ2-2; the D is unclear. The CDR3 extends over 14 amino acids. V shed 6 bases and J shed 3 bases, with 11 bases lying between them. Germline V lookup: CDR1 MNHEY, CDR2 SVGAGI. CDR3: CASRSVTYTGELFF. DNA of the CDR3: TGTGCCAGCAGATCGGTGACCTACACCGGGGAGCTGTTTTTT.

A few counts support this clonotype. CDR3 amino acids: CASSHLNVNYGYTF. CDR3 DNA sequence: TGTGCCAGCAGCCACCTAAACGTGAACTATGGCTACACCTTC. The chain uses TRBV7-2 and TRBJ1-2; D is ambiguous. There are 14 residues in the CDR3. The germline CDR1 and CDR2 sequences are SGHTA and FQGNSA. Between the trimmed V and J ends, which lost 5 bases and 2 bases, there was a span of 12 bases.